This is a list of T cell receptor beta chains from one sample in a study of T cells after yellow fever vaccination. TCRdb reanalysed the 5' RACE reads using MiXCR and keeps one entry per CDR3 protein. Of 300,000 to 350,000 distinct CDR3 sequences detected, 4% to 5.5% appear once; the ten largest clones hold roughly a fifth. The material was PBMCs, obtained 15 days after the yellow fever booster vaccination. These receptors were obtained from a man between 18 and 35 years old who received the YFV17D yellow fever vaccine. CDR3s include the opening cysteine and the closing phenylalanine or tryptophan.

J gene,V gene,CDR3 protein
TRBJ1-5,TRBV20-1,CSARDRRNRGLWNQPQHF
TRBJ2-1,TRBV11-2,CASSTYRRGTYNEQFF
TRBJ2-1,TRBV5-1,CASSVGQLKGEQFF
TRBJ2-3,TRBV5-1,CASSFQEAQYF
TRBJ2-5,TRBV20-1,CSARDPRAGIAETQYF
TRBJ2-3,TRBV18,CASSPPLLRTDTQYF
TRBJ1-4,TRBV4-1,CASSQGFARDEKLFF
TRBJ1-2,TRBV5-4,CASSYRRTENYGYTF
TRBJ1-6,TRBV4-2,CASSQVERPGDNSPLHF
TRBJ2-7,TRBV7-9,CASSSTYYEQYF
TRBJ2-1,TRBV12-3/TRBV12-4,CASTVQDSNNEQFF
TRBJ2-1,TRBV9,CASSGTRGGDEQFF
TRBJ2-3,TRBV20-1,CSARLTPSWRPGTDTQYF
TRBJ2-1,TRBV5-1,CASSLSGGASNEQFF
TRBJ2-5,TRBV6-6,CASVTSGGDETQYF
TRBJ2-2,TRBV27,CASSQPGQVGELFF
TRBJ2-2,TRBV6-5,CASSYSLVWGQNGELFF
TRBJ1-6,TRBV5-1,CASSLATDYNSPLHF
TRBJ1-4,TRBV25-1,CASSELGRGTTNEKLFF
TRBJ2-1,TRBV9,CASSAHGPNEQFF
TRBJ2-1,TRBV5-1,CASSSGGTSYNEQFF
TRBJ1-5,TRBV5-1,CASRTGFDQPQHF
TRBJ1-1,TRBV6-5,CASCYSGNMNTEAFF
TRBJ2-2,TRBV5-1,CASSLALDRETGELFF
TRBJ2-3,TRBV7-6,CASSSTPTSGGATDTQYF
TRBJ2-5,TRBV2,CASSEYGVETQYF
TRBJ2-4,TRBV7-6,CASSLVNNIQYF
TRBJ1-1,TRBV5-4,CASSPGTGGGTEAFF
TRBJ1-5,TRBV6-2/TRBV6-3,CASRHSVGNQPQHF
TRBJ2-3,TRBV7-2,CATSRRGDPTDTQYF
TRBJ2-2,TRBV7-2,CASSLRQMNTGELFF
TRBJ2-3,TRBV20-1,CSASPSGGASTDTQYF
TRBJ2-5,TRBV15,CATGESKTAGETQYF
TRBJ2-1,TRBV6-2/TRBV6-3,CAVERGYNEQFF
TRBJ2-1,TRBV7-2,CASSLGGLSYEQFF
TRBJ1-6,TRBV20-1,CSAMDLGPLGPLHF
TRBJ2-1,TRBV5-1,CASSLVAGEPTGNEQFF